This T cell receptor (beta chain) originates from a study of cytomegalovirus exposure and HLA in healthy donors. Study-level findings and limits: Later on, an analysis showed TCR association rates differing by HLA locus, with DRB1 the most and HLA-C the fewest. Cytomegalovirus association was assigned to 170 or so TCR beta chains. A later analysis associated 15,000 or so TCR beta sequences with HLA alleles at a 0.05 false discovery rate. Among immune exposure information, only CMV serostatus was available.

After removal of 0 bases from V and 7 bases from J, the junction contained 14 bases not matched to a gene. The CDR3 contains 17 residues. Germline CDR1 is MGHRA and CDR2 is YSYEKL. As concerns this clone: Its specificity is not known.

The PCR made use of 60 Vbeta and 13 Jbeta primers. Clones were sequenced by immunoSEQ multiplex PCR, and TCRdb holds only the in-frame ones, with some missing. The table records fewer than 100,000 clones, 79% of them present only once. The source is a woman aged 40-49 years in good health and CMV-seronegative. The chain combines TRBV4-1 with TRBJ2-7; 8 bases align to TRBD1. Material: PBMCs. The DNA of the CDR3 is TGCGCCAGCAGCCAAGATAACCAGGGGGCCTTCTACGAAGAGCAGTACTTC. It codes for CASSQDNQGAFYEEQYF.